This T cell receptor beta chain was observed in a study of T-cell memory formation after mild COVID-19. TCRdb re-called the 5' RACE reads through MiXCR, storing one row per CDR3 protein. The repertoire has about 100,000 distinct CDR3 sequences, around 10% of them found once; the top ten carry roughly two fifths. Germline V CDR1 and CDR2: MNHEY, SVGAGI. CDR3 length equals 13 residues. Trimming left V 5 bases short and J 7 bases short, with 13 bases between. The chain has TRBV6-5 and TRBJ2-3; either TRBD1 or TRBD2 may supply D (5 bases each). The sequence derives from a man aged 18 to 30 who had mild COVID-19 (a few samples of this study predate the infection). Cell type and time point are not known. The sample consisted of PBMCs or a T cell subset sorted from them (not recorded which). The CDR3 spells CASSGGPSNTQYF. CDR3 nucleotides: TGTGCCAGCAGTGGGGGACCGAGCAATACGCAGTATTTT.